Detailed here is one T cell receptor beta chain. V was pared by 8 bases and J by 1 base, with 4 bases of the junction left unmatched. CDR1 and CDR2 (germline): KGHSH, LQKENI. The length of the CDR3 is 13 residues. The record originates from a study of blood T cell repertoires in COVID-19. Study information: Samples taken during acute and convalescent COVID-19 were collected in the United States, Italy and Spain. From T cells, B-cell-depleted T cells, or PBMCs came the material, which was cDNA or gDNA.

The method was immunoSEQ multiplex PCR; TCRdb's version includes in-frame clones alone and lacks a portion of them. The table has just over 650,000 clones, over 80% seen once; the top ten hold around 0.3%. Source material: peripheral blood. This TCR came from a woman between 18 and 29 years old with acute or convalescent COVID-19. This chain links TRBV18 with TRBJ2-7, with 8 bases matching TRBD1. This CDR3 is CASTTGASYEQYF. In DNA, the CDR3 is TGTGCCAGCACGACAGGGGCATCCTACGAGCAGTACTTC.